The clone carrying this TCR beta chain was counted between two and nine times. Its antigen is as yet unknown. This sample was taken from a study of T cell responses to AZD1222 COVID-19 vaccine. As for the study in general: Samples with a second dose at about 4 or about 12 weeks were pooled together. Study observations and caveats: Breadth and depth of Spike-specific TCRs rose after two AZD1222 doses. In the spike-specific TCR repertoire, nearly half reportedly target unmutated variant regions. Just 5 or 6 AZD1222 recipients tested seropositive at baseline.

Assay: immunoSEQ multiplex PCR; the TCRdb copy retains only in-frame clones and omits some. The sample lists 130,000 to 150,000 clones; approximately 90% were seen once. This sequence was found in an adult in good health. The sequencing here drew on peripheral blood, taken on day 0 of AZD1222 vaccination.

CDR3 coding DNA: TGTGCCAGCAGCCGCGGACTAGCGATTGAGCAGTACTTC. It encodes CASSRGLAIEQYF. The chain carries TRBV11-2 and TRBJ2-7, with 9 bases lining up with TRBD2. Germline CDR1 SGHAT, CDR2 FQNNGV. The CDR3 length is 13 residues. Losses at the gene ends were 5 bases for V and 7 bases for J; bases not matched to a gene: 6.